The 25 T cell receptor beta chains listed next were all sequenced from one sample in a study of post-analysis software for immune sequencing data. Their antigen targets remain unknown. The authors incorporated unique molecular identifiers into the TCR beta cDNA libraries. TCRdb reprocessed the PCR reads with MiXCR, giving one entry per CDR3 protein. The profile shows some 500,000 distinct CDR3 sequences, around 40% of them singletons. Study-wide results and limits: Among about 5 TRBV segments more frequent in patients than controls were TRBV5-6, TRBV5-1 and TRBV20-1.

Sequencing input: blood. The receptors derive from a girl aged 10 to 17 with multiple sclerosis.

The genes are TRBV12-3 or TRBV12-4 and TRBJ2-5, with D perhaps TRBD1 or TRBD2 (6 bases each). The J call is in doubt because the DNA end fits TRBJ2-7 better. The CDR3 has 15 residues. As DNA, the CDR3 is TGTGCCAGCAGTCCCAGAGGGGGAGGAGGGGGCGAGCAGTACTTC. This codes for CASSPRGGGGGEQYF.

The CDR3 coding sequence is TGTGCCAGCAGTGAAATGTGGGATACGCAGTATTTT. Translated, it gives CASSEMWDTQYF. V gene TRBV6-1 combines with J gene TRBJ2-3; unclear D gene. The germline CDR1 and CDR2 sequences are MNHNS and SASEGT. This CDR3 has 12 amino acids. V gave up 2 bases and J gave up 6 bases, with 6 bases separating them.

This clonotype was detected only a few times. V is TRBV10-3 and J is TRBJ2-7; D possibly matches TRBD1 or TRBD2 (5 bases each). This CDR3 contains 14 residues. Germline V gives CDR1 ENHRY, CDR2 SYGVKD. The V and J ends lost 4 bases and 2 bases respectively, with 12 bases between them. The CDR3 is CAISVGDAAYEQYF. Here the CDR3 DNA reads TGTGCCATCAGTGTTGGGGACGCCGCCTACGAGCAGTACTTC.

Here the CDR3 reads CASSGGSEREQYF. The CDR3, as DNA: TGCGCCAGCAGTGGAGGGAGCGAACGGGAGCAGTACTTC. The genes are TRBV10-1 and TRBJ2-7, with TRBD2 as a possible D gene (5 bases). This CDR3 contains 13 residues. Germline V gene data show CDR1 as WNHNN and CDR2 as SYGVQD (reference sequence). Trimming left V 4 bases short and J 7 bases short, with 14 bases between.

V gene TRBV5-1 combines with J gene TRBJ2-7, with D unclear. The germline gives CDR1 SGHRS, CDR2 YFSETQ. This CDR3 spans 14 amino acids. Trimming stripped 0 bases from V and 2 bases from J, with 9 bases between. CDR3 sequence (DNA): TGCGCCAGCAGCTTGGAAAAGGGAACCTACGAGCAGTACTTC. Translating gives CASSLEKGTYEQYF.

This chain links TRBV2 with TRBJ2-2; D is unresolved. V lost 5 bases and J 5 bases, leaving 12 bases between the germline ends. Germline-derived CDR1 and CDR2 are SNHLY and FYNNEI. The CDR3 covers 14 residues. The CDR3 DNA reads TGTGCCAGCAGTAGAAGGGATGCTACCGGGGAGCTGTTTTTT. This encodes CASSRRDATGELFF.

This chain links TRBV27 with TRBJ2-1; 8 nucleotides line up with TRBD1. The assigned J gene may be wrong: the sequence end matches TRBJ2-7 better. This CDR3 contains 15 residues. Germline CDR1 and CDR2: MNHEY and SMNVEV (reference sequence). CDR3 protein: CAAVSTGGSYNEQYF. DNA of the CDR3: TGTGCCGCGGTTTCTACAGGGGGATCTTACAATGAGCAGTACTTC.

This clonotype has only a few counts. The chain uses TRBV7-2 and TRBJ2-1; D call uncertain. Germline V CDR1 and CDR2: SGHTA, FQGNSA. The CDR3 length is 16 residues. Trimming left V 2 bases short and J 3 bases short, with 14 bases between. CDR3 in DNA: TGTGCCAGCAGCTTATGGTCTGGGCGGAACTACAATGAGCAGTTCTTC. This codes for CASSLWSGRNYNEQFF.

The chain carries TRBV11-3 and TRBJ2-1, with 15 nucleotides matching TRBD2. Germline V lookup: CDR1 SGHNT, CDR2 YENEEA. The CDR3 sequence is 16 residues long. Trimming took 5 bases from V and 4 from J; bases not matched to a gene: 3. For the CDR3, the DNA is TGTGCCAGCAGCCGGGGGACTAGCGGGAGGTACAATGAGCAGTTCTTC. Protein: CASSRGTSGRYNEQFF.

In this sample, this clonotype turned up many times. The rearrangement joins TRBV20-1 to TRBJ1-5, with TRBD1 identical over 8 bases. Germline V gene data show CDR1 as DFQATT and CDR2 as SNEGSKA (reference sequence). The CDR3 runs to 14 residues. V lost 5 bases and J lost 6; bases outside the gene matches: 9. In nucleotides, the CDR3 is TGCAGTGCTGCACCGACAGGGGAGGCTCAGCCCCAGCATTTT. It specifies CSAAPTGEAQPQHF.

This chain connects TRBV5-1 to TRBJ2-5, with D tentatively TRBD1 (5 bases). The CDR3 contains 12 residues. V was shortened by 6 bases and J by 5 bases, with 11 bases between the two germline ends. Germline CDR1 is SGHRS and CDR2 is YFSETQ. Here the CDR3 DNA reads TGCGCCAGCAACCAGGGTTTGGAGACCCAGTACTTC. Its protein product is CASNQGLETQYF.

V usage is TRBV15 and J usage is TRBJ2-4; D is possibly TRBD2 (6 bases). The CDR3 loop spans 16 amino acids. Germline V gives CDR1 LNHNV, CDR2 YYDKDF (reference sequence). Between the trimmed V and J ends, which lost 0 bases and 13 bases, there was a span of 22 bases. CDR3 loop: CATSRDRRDSYNEQYF. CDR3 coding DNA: TGTGCCACCAGCAGAGATAGGAGGGACTCCTACAATGAGCAGTACTTC.

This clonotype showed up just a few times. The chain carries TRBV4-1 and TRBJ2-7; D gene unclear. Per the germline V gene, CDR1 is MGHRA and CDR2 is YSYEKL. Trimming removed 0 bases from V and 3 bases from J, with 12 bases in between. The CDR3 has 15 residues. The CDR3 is CASSQDHQNLYEQYF. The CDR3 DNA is TGCGCCAGCAGCCAAGACCACCAAAACCTCTACGAGCAGTACTTC.

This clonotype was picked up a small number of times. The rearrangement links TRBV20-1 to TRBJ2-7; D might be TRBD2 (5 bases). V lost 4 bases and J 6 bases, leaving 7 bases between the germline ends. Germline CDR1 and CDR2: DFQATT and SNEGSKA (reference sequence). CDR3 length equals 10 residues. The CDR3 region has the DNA TGCAGTGCTACCAGCGGCGAGCAGTACTTC. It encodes CSATSGEQYF.

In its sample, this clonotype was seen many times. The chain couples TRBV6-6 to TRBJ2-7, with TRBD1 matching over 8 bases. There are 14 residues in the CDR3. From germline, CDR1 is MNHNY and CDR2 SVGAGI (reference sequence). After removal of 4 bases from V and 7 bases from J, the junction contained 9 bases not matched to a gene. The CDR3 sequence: CASSSGQGAGEQYF. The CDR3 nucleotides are TGTGCCAGCAGTTCGGGGCAGGGGGCGGGGGAGCAGTACTTC.

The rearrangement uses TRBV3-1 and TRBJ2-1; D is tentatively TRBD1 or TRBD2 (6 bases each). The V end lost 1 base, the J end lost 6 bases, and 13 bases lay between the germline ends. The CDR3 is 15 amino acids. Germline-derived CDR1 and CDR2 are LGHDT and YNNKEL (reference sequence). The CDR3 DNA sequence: TGTGCCAGCAGCCAAGGGCGGGAAGGGGGCAATGAGCAGTTCTTC. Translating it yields CASSQGREGGNEQFF.

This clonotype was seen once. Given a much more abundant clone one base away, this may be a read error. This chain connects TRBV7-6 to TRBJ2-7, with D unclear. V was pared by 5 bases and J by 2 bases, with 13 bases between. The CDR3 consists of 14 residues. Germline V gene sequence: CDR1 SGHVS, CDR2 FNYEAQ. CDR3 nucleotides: TGTGCCAGCAGCCCTGAGGCGCTTGCCTACGAGCAGTACTTC. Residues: CASSPEALAYEQYF.

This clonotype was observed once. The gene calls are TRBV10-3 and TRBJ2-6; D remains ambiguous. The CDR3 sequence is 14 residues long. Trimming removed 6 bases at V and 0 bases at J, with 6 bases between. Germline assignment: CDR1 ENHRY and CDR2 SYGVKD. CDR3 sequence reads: CAIRQSSGANVLTF. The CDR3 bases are TGTGCCATCAGACAGAGCTCTGGGGCCAACGTCCTGACTTTC.

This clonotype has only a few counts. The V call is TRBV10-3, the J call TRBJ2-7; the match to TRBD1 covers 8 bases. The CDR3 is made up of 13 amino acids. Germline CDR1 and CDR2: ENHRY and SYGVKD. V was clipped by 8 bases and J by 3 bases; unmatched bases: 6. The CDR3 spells CAIRGGQGYEQYF. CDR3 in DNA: TGTGCCATCCGAGGCGGACAGGGCTACGAGCAGTACTTC.

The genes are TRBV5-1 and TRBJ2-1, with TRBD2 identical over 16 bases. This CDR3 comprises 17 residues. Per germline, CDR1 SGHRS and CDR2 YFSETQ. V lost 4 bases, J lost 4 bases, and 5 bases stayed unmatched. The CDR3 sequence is CASSVGTSGRGYNEQFF. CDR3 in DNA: TGCGCCAGCAGCGTTGGGACTAGCGGGAGGGGGTACAATGAGCAGTTCTTC.

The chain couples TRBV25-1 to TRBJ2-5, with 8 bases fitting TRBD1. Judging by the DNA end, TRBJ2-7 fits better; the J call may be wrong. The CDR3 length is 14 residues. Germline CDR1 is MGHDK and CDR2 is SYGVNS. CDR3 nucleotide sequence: TGTGCCAGCAGTGAAGGGGAGACAGGGGTCGAGCAGTACTTC. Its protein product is CASSEGETGVEQYF.

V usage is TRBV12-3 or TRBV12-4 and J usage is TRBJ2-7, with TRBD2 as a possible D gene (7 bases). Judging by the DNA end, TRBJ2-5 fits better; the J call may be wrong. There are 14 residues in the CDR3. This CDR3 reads CASSLGGGDETQYF. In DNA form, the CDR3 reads TGTGCCAGCAGTTTGGGAGGGGGTGACGAGACCCAGTACTTC.

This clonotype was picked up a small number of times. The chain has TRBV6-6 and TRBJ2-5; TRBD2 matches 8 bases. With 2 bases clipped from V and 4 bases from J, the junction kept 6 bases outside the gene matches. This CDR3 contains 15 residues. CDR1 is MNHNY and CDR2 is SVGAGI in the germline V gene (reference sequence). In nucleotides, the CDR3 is TGTGCCAGCAGTTACCGGGGGGGGCGATCAGAGACCCAGTACTTC. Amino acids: CASSYRGGRSETQYF.

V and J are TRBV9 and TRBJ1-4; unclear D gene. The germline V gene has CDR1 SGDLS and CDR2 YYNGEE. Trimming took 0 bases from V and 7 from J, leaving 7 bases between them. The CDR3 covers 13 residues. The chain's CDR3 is CASSVGGGEKLFF. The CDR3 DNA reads TGTGCCAGCAGCGTAGGGGGAGGTGAAAAACTGTTTTTT.

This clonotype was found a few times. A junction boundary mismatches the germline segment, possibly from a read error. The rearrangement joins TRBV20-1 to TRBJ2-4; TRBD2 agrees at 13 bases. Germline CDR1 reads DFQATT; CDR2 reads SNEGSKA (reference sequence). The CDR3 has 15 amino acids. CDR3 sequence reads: CSARGTSGNPSIQYF. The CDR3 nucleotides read TGCAGTGCAAGAGGGACTAGCGGGAATCCGAGCATTCAGTACTTC.